This T cell receptor (beta chain) emerged from a study of blood T cells in healthy people across ages. Study-level information: With template switching, about one barcoded beta molecule was captured per two T cells.

The length of the CDR3 is 12 residues. Germline V gene sequence: CDR1 SNHLY, CDR2 FYNNEI. Remarks on this clonotype: The junction differs from germline at one of its ends, possibly a read error.

A J-beta primer mix and a sample-barcoded 5' primer were used in a second PCR of about 7 to 11 cycles. TCRdb fed the 5' RACE reads into MiXCR, producing one record per CDR3 protein. The table includes about 730,000 distinct CDR3 sequences, about 40% detected once. This TCR was sampled from a woman aged 55-69 years in good health. V is TRBV2 and J is TRBJ1-2; 7 bases are a match to TRBD1. What was sequenced was blood. The CDR3, as DNA: TGTGCCAGCAGGGGGACAGAGTATGGTTACACCTTC. It encodes CASRGTEYGYTF.